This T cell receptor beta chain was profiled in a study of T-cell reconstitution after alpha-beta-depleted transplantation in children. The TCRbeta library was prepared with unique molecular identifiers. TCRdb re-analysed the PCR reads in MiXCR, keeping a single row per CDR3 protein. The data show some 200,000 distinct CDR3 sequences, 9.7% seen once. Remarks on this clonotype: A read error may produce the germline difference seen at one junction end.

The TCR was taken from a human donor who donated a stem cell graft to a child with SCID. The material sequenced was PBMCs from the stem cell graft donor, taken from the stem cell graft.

The CDR3: CAISLGGVRAVSNYGYTF. DNA for the CDR3: TGTGCCATCAGTTTAGGGGGGGTCAGGGCCGTTTCGAACTATGGCTACACCTTC. V gene TRBV12-3 or TRBV12-4 combines with J gene TRBJ1-2, with D possibly matching TRBD1 (6 bases). This CDR3 comprises 18 residues.